This T cell receptor (beta chain) stems from a study of cytomegalovirus exposure and HLA in healthy donors. Overall study findings and caveats: The presence/absence work took it that sequencing depth was about the same across donors.

The CDR3 is 17 amino acids. Germline assignment: CDR1 SEHNR and CDR2 FQNEAQ (reference sequence). The sample holds one count of this clone. Its antigen is unidentified. Amplification used 60 Vbeta primers and 13 Jbeta primers. The data were produced by immunoSEQ multiplex PCR, yet TCRdb's version contains in-frame clones alone and is incomplete. The repertoire holds around 300,000 clones, with 85% to 90% as singletons. This chain links TRBV7-9 with TRBJ2-5; 11 nucleotides agree with TRBD2. The end of the DNA aligns better with TRBJ2-7, so the J call may be wrong. The source of this sequence is a young woman in good health and CMV-seronegative. Source material: PBMCs. CDR3 coding DNA: TGTGCCAGCAGCTCCAGACTAGCGGGGAAAAAAACCTACGAGCAGTACTTC. Translating it yields CASSSRLAGKKTYEQYF.